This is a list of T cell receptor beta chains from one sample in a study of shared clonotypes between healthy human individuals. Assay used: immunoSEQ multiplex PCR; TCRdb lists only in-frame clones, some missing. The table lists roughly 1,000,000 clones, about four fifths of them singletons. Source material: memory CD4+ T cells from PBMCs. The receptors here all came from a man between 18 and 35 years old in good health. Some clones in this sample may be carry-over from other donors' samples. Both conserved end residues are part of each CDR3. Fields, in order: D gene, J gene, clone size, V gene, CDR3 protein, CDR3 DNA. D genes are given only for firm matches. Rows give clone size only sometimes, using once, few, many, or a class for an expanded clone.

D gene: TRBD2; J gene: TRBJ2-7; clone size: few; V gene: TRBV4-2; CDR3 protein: CASSQDRASGGEQYF; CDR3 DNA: TGTGCCAGCAGCCAAGATCGGGCTAGCGGAGGCGAGCAGTACTTC
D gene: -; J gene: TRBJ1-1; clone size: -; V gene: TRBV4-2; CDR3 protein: CASGGQVNTEAFF; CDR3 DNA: TGTGCCTCCGGGGGGCAGGTGAACACTGAAGCTTTCTTT
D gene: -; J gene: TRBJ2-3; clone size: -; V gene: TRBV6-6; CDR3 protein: CASSPMDSTDTQYF; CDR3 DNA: TGTGCCAGCAGCCCAATGGATAGCACAGATACGCAGTATTTT
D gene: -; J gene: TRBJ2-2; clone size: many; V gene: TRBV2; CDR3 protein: CASSEEGGSNTGELFF; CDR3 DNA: TGTGCCAGCAGTGAAGAGGGCGGTTCGAACACCGGGGAGCTGTTTTTT
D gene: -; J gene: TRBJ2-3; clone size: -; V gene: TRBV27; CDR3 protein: CASTHLRGRADTQYF; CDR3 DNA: TGTGCCAGCACCCACCTCCGGGGGCGGGCAGATACGCAGTATTTT
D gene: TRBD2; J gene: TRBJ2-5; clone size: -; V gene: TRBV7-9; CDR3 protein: CASSLVSSGQETQYF; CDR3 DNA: TGTGCCAGCAGCTTAGTTTCTAGCGGGCAAGAGACCCAGTACTTC
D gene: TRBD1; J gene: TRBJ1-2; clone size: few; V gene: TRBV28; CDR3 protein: CASRGTGVGYTF; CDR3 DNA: TGTGCCAGCAGAGGGACAGGGGTCGGCTACACCTTC
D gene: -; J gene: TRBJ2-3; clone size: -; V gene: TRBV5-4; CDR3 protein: CASSLKSSSTDTQYF; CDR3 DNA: TGTGCCAGCAGCTTGAAATCTTCTAGCACAGATACGCAGTATTTT
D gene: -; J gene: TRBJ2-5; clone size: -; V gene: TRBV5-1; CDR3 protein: CASSLGQGETQYF; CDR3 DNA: TGCGCCAGCAGCTTGGGGCAGGGTGAGACCCAGTACTTC
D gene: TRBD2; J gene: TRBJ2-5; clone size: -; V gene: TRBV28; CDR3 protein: CASSLGTSGQETQYF; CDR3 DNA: TGTGCCAGCAGTTTGGGGACTAGCGGACAAGAGACCCAGTACTTC
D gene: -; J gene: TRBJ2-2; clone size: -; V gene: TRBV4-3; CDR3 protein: CASSLQGDTGELFF; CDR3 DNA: TGCGCCAGCAGCCTCCAAGGTGACACCGGGGAGCTGTTTTTT
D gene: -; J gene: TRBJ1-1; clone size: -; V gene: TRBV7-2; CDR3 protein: CASSPQGVGTEAFF; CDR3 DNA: TGTGCCAGCAGCCCTCAGGGAGTGGGCACTGAAGCTTTCTTT
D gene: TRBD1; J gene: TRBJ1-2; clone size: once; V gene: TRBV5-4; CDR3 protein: CASSSGDRETDYGYTF; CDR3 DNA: TGTGCCAGCAGCTCGGGGGACAGGGAGACGGACTATGGCTACACCTTC
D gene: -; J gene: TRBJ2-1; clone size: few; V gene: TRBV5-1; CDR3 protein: CASSLLGQRTNYNEQFF; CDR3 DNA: TGCGCCAGCAGCTTGTTAGGGCAGCGTACAAACTACAATGAGCAGTTCTTC
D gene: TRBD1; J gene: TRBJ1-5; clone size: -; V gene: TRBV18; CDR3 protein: CASSPRRDRDQPQHF; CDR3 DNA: TGTGCCAGCTCACCTCGCCGGGACAGGGATCAGCCCCAGCATTTT
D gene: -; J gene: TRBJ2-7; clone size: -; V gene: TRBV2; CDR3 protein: CASSSGLSSYEQYF; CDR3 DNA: TGTGCCAGCAGCAGTGGACTGAGCTCCTACGAGCAGTACTTC
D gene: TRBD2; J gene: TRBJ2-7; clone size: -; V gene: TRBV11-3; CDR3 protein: CASSLRGDEQYF; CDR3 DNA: TGTGCCAGCAGCTTACGGGGGGACGAGCAGTACTTC
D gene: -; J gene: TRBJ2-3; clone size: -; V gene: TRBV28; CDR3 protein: CASSSLTDTQYF; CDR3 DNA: TGTGCCAGCAGTTCCCTGACAGATACGCAGTATTTT
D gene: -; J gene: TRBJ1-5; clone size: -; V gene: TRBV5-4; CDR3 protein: CASSVGTGDQPQHF; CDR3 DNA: TGTGCCAGCAGCGTAGGGACGGGAGATCAGCCCCAGCATTTT
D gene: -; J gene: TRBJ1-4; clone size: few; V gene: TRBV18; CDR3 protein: CASSTTNEKLFF; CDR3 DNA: TGTGCCAGCTCTACAACTAATGAAAAACTGTTTTTT
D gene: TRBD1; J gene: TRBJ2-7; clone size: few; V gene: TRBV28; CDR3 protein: CASSPTGGWISYEQYF; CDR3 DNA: TGTGCCAGCAGTCCAACAGGGGGCTGGATCTCCTACGAGCAGTACTTC
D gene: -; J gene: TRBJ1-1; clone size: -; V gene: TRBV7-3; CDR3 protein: CASSLRWVAEAFF; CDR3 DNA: TGTGCCAGCAGCTTAAGATGGGTAGCCGAAGCTTTCTTT
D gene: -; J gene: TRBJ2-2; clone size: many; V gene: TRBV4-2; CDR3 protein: CASSQEGPGGSNTGELFF; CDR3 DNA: TGTGCCAGCAGCCAAGAGGGGCCTGGCGGGTCGAACACCGGGGAGCTGTTTTTT
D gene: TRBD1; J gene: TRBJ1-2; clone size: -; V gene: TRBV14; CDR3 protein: CASSQGRTGYYGYTF; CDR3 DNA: TGTGCCAGCAGCCAAGGACGGACAGGGTACTATGGCTACACCTTC
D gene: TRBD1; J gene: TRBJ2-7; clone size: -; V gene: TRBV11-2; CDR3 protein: CASSRARDRSSYEQYF; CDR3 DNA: TGTGCCAGCAGCCGAGCCCGGGACAGGAGCTCCTACGAGCAGTACTTC
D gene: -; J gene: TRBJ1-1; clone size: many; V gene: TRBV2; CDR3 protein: CASSPDTQHREAFF; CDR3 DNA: TGTGCCAGCAGTCCGGACACCCAACACCGCGAAGCTTTCTTT
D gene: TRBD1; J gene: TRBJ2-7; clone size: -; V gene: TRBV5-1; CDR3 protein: CASSGQGSDEQYF; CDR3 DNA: TGCGCCAGCAGCGGACAGGGTTCAGACGAGCAGTACTTC
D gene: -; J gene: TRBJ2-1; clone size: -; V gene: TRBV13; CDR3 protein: CASTPGAEQFF; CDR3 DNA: TGTGCCAGCACACCCGGGGCGGAGCAGTTCTTC
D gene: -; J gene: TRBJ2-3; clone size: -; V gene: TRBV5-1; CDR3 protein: CASSLLAYPSTDTQYF; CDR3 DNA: TGCGCCAGCAGCTTACTAGCTTACCCTAGCACAGATACGCAGTATTTT
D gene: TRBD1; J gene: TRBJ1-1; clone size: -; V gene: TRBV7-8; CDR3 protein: CASSRGVGGMNTEAFF; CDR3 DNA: TGTGCCAGCAGCCGAGGGGTAGGGGGCATGAACACTGAAGCTTTCTTT
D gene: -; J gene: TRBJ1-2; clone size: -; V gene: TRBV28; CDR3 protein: CATGGTFGGYTF; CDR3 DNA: TGTGCCACCGGAGGGACGTTTGGTGGCTACACCTTC
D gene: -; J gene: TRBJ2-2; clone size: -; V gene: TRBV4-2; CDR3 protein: CASSQLRAGYTGELFF; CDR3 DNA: TGTGCCAGCAGCCAACTTAGAGCGGGCTACACCGGGGAGCTGTTTTTT
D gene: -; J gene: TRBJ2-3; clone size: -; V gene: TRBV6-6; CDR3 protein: CASSSTTDTQYF; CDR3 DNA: TGTGCCAGCAGCTCGACCACAGATACGCAGTATTTT
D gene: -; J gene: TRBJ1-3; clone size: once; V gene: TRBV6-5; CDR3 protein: CASSYGWGASGNTIYF; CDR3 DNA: TGTGCCAGCAGTTACGGTTGGGGAGCCTCTGGAAACACCATATATTTT
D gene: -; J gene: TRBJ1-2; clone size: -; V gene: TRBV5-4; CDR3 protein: CASSLEPGFGYTF; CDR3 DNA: TGTGCCAGCAGCTTGGAGCCCGGGTTTGGCTACACCTTC
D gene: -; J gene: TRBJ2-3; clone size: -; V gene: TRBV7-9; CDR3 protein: CASSLEGPGSDTQYF; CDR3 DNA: TGTGCCAGCAGCTTAGAAGGACCTGGGTCAGATACGCAGTATTTT
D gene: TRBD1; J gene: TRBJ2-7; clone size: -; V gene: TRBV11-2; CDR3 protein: CASSLGWYRGPGYEQYF; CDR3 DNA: TGTGCCAGCAGCTTAGGGTGGTACAGGGGGCCGGGATACGAGCAGTACTTC
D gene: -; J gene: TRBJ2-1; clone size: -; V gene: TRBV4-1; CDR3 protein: CASSQEGYGGNEQFF; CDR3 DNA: TGCGCCAGCAGCCAAGAAGGGTACGGGGGAAATGAGCAGTTCTTC
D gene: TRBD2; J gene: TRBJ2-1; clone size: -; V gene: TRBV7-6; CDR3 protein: CASSLAPSGSSYNEQFF; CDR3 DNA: TGTGCCAGCAGCTTAGCGCCAAGCGGGAGCTCCTACAATGAGCAGTTCTTC
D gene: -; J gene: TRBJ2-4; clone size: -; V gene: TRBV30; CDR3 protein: CAWSVVTRAKNIQYF; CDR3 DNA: TGTGCCTGGAGTGTAGTGACACGAGCCAAAAACATTCAGTACTTC
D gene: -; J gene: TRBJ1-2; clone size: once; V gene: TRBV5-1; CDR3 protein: CASSSAPGGYTF; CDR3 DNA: TGCGCCAGCAGCTCGGCTCCAGGCGGCTACACCTTC
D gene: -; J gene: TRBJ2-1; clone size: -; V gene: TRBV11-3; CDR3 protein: CASSLGSWEGGGEQFF; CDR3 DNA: TGTGCCAGCAGCTTAGGTTCGTGGGAGGGAGGGGGTGAGCAGTTCTTC
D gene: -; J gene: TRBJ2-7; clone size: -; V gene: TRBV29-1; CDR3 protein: CSVGVLSLVEQYF; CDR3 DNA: TGCAGCGTGGGGGTACTGTCCCTGGTCGAGCAGTACTTC
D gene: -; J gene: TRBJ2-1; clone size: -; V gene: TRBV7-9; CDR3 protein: CASSRDPGGRQFF; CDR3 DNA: TGTGCCAGCAGCCGGGATCCCGGGGGTCGGCAGTTCTTC
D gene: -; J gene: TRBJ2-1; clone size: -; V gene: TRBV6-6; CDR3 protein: CASSYVGSRGNEQFF; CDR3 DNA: TGTGCCAGCAGTTATGTGGGCTCTCGGGGGAATGAGCAGTTCTTC
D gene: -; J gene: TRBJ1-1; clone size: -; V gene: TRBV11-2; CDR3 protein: CATTRQPNTEAFF; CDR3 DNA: TGTGCCACCACACGGCAGCCGAACACTGAAGCTTTCTTT
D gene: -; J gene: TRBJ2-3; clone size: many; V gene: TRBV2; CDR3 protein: CASKERIRTTDTQYF; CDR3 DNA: TGTGCCAGCAAAGAGCGCATCAGAACGACAGATACGCAGTATTTT
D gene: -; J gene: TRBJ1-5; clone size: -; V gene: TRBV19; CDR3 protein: CASRQGDQPQHF; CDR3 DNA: TGTGCCAGTAGGCAGGGAGATCAGCCCCAGCATTTT
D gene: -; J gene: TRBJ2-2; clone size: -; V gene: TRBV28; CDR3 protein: CASSDRKIARPTTGELFF; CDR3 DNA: TGTGCCAGCAGCGACAGGAAAATTGCGAGGCCGACCACCGGGGAGCTGTTTTTT
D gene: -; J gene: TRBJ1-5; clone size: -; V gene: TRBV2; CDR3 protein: CASSEAGINQPQHF; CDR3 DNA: TGTGCCAGCAGTGAGGCAGGGATCAATCAGCCCCAGCATTTT
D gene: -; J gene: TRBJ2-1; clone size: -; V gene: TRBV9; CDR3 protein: CASSRGEFSHEQFF; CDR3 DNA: TGTGCCTCCAGTAGGGGGGAGTTCAGCCATGAGCAGTTCTTC
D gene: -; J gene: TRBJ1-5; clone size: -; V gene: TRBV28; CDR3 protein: CASSLIQRNQPQHF; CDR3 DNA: TGTGCCAGCAGTTTAATACAGAGAAATCAGCCCCAGCATTTT
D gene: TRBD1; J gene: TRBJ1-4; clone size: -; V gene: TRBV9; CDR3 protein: CASGEGTGGNEKLFF; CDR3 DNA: TGTGCCAGCGGGGAGGGGACAGGTGGAAATGAAAAACTGTTTTTT
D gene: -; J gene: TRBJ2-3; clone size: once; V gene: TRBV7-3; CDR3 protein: CASSLIGQGSTDTQYF; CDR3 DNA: TGTGCCAGCAGCTTAATCGGGCAGGGGAGCACAGATACGCAGTATTTT
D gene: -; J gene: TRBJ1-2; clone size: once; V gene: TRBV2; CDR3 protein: CASGVIANYGYTF; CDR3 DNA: TGTGCCAGCGGGGTCATAGCTAACTATGGCTACACCTTC
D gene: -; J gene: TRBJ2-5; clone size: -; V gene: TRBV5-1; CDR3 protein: CASSFGSSRKRVFETQYF; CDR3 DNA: TGCGCCAGCAGCTTTGGGTCTAGCAGAAAGAGGGTGTTTGAGACCCAGTACTTC
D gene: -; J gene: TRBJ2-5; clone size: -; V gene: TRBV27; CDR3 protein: CASSPSSGGWETQYF; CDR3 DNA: TGTGCCAGCAGTCCTTCGTCAGGGGGGTGGGAGACCCAGTACTTC
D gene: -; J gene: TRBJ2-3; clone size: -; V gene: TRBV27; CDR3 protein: CASSLSGLAPLTDTQYF; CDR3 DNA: TGTGCCAGCAGTTTATCGGGGCTAGCGCCTCTCACAGATACGCAGTATTTT
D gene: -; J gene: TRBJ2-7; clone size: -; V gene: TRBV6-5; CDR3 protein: CASGDPNSYEQYF; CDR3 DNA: TGTGCCAGCGGGGACCCCAACTCTTACGAGCAGTACTTC
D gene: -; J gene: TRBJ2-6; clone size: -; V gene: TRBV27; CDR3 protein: CASSLRVSGANVLTF; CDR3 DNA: TGTGCCAGCAGTCTGAGGGTATCTGGGGCCAACGTCCTGACTTTC